What follows describes a single T cell receptor beta chain. This record belongs to a study of blood T cell repertoires in COVID-19. Background on the study: COVID-19 samples from acute and convalescent phases originated in the United States, Italy and Spain.

Per the authors' pipeline: Amplifying reference gene primers gave estimates of nucleated cell counts. Data came from immunoSEQ multiplex PCR; TCRdb stores just in-frame clones and leaves some out. Clonal size and the V and J genes are those of that table, whereas D and trimming came from the DNA. The table lists some 85,000 clones, over 60% of them singletons. In germline, CDR1 is LNHDA, CDR2 SQIVND (reference sequence). This CDR3 region has 15 residues. Trimming removed 6 bases from V and 3 bases from J, with 18 bases in between. The source of this sequence is a woman older than 75 with active or convalescent COVID-19. The chain links TRBV19 to TRBJ2-7; D is possibly TRBD1 (6 bases). The sample was peripheral blood. The CDR3 nucleotides read TGTGCCAGTAGCGACATCGGGACACCCAACTACGAGCAGTACTTC. This sequence encodes CASSDIGTPNYEQYF.